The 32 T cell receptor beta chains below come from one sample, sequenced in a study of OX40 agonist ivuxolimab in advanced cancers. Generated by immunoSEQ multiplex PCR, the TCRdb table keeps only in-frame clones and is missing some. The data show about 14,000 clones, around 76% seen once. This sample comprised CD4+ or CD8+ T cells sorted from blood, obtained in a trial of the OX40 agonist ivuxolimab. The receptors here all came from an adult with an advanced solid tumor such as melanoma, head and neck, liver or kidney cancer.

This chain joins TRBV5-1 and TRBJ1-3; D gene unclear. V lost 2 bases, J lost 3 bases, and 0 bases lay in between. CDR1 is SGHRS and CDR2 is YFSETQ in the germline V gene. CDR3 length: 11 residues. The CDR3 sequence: CASSFGNTIYF. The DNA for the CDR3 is TGCGCCAGCAGCTTTGGAAACACCATATATTTT.

DNA of the CDR3: TGTGCCAGCAGCTCAGAACTCCAGGGGTACTATGGCTACACCTTC. Its protein is CASSSELQGYYGYTF. The V gene is TRBV7-8, the J gene TRBJ1-2; D might be TRBD1 (6 bases). Germline loops: CDR1 SGHVS, CDR2 FQNEAQ. V lost 4 bases and J 3 bases, leaving 15 bases between the germline ends. The CDR3 loop spans 15 amino acids.

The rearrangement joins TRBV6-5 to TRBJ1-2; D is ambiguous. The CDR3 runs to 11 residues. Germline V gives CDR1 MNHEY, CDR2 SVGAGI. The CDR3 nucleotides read TGTGCGACCTTGGGCCCCCGGGGCTACACCTTC. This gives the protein CATLGPRGYTF.

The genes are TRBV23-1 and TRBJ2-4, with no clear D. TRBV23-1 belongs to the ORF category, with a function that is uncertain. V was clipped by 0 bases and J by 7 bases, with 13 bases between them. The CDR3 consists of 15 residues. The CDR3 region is CASSQSKPLGNIQYF. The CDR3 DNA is TGCGCCAGCAGTCAATCAAAGCCACTGGGGAACATTCAGTACTTC.

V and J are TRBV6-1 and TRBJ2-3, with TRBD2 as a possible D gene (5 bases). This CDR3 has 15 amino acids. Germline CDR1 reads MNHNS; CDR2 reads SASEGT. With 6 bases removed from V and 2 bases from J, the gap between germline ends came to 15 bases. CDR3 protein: CASSEGASITDTQYF. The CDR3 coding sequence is TGTGCCAGCAGCGAGGGTGCCTCGATCACAGATACGCAGTATTTT.

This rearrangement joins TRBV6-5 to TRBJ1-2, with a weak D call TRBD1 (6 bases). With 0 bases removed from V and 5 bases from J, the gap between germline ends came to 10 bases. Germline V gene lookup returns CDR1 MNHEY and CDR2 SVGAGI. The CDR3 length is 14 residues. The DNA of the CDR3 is TGTGCCAGCAGTTACTCGAGTCAGGGGTATGGCTACACCTTC. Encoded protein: CASSYSSQGYGYTF.

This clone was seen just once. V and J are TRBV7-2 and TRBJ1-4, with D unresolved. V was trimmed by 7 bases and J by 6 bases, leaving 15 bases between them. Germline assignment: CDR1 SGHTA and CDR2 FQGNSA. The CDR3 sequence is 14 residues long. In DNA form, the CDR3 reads TGTGCCAGCACATACGTAGGCGGTTATGAAAAACTGTTTTTT. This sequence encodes CASTYVGGYEKLFF.

Here the CDR3 reads CAISDTTYNEQFF. The CDR3 nucleotides read TGTGCCATCAGTGATACGACCTACAATGAGCAGTTCTTC. V gene TRBV10-3 combines with J gene TRBJ2-1; D gene uncertain. CDR1 ENHRY and CDR2 SYGVKD come from the germline V gene. This CDR3 has 13 residues. V dropped 3 bases and J dropped 2 bases, with 5 bases sitting between them.

The CDR3 sequence is CASSSQQGTNNEQFF. DNA of the CDR3: TGCGCCAGCAGCTCCCAACAGGGGACGAACAATGAGCAGTTCTTC. The rearrangement links TRBV5-1 to TRBJ2-1, with 7 bases fitting TRBD1. Germline CDR1 and CDR2: SGHRS and YFSETQ. Unmatched junction bases numbered 8, after V lost 3 bases and J lost 5 bases. The CDR3 spans 15 residues.

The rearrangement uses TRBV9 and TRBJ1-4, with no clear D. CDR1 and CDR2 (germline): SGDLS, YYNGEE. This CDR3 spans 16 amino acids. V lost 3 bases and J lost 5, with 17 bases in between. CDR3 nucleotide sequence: TGTGCCAGCAGCGCTCGCGGAGGACGGTTGAATGAAAAACTGTTTTTT. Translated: CASSARGGRLNEKLFF.

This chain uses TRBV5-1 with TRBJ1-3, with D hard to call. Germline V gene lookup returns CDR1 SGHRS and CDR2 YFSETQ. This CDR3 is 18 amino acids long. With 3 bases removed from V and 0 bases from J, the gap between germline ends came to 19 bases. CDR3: CASSYTIPGSNSGNTIYF. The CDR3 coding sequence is TGCGCCAGCAGCTATACAATCCCGGGGTCCAACTCTGGAAACACCATATATTTT.

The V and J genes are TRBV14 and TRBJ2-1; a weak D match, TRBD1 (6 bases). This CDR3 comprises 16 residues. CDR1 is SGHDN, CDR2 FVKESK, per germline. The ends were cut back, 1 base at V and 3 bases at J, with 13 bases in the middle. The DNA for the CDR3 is TGTGCCAGCAGCCAAGCACCACAGGGCCTCTACAATGAGCAGTTCTTC. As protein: CASSQAPQGLYNEQFF.

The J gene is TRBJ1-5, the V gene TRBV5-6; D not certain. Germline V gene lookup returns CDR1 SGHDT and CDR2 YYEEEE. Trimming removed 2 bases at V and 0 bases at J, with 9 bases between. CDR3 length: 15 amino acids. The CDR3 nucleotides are TGTGCCAGCAGCTTTGCCACATATAGCAATCAGCCCCAGCATTTT. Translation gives CASSFATYSNQPQHF. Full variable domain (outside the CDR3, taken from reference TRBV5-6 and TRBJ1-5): DAGVTQSPTHLIKTRGQQVTLRCSPKSGHDTVSWYQQALGQGPQFIFQYYEEEERQRGNFPDRFSGHQFPNYSSELNVNALLLGDSALYLCASSFATYSNQPQHFGDGTRLSIL.

The chain's CDR3 is CSVEGGSLNTGELFF. Written as DNA, the CDR3 is TGCAGCGTTGAAGGCGGAAGCCTCAACACCGGGGAGCTGTTTTTT. The chain employs TRBV29-1 and TRBJ2-2; D call uncertain. The germline CDR1 and CDR2 sequences are SQVTM and ANQGSEA. Trimming shortened V by 1 base and J by 2 bases, and 11 bases separated the two germline ends. There are 15 residues in the CDR3.

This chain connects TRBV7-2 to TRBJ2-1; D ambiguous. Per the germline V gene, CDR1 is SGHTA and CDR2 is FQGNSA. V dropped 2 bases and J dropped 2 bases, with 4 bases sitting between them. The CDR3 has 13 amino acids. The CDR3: CASSLSAYNEQFF. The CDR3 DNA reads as TGTGCCAGCAGCTTATCGGCCTACAATGAGCAGTTCTTC.

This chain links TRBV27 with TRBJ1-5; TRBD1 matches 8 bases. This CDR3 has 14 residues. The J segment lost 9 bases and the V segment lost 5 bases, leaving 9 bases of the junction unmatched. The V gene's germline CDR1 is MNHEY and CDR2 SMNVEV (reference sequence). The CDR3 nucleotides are TGTGCCAGCAGTCCGGGGACAGGACCTCTGCCCCAGCATTTT. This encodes CASSPGTGPLPQHF.

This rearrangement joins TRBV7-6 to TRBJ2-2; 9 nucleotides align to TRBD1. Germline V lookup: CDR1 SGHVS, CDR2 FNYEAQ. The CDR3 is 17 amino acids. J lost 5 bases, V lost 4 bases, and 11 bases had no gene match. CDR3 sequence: CASSSFRGQGSTGELFF. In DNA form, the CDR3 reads TGTGCCAGCAGCTCCTTCCGGGGACAGGGAAGTACCGGGGAGCTGTTTTTT.

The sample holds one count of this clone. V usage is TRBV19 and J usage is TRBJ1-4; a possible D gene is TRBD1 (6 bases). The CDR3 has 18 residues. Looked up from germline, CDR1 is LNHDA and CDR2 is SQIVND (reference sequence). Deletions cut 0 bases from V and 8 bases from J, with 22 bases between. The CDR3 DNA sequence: TGTGCCAGTAGTATAGATCAGGGGTTAGTCGGGGGCGCAGAAAAACTGTTTTTT. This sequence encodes CASSIDQGLVGGAEKLFF.

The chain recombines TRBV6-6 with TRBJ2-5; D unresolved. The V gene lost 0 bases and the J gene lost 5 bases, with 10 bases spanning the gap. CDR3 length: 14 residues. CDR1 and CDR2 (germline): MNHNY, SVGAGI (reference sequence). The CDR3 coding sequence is TGTGCCAGCAGTTACTCTCCGGGTGGCGAGACCCAGTACTTC. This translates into CASSYSPGGETQYF.

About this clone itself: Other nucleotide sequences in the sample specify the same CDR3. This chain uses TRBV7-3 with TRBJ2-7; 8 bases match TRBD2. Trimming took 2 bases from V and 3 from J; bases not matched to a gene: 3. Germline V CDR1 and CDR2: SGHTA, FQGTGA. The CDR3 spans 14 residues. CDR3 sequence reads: CASSLAGGGYEQYF. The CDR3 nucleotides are TGTGCCAGCAGCTTAGCGGGGGGCGGCTACGAGCAGTACTTC.

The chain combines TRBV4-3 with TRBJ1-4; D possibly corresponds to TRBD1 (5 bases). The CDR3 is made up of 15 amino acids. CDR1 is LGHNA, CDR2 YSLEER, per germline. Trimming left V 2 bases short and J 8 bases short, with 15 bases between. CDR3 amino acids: CASSQRTSRREKLFF. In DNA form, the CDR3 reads TGCGCCAGCAGCCAAAGGACATCTAGGCGCGAAAAACTGTTTTTT.

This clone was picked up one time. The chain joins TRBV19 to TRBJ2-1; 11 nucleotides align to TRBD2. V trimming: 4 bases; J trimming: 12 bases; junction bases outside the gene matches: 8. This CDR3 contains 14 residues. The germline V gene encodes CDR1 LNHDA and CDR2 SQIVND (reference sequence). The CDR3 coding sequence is TGTGCCAGTAGTAGCTTAGCGGGAGGGCCCCGGCAGTTCTTC. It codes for CASSSLAGGPRQFF.

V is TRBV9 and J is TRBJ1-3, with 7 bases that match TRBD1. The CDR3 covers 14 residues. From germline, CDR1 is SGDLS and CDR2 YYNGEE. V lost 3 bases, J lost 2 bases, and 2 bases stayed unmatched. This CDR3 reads CASSATGAGNTIYF. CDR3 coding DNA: TGTGCCAGCAGCGCCACAGGGGCTGGAAACACCATATATTTT.

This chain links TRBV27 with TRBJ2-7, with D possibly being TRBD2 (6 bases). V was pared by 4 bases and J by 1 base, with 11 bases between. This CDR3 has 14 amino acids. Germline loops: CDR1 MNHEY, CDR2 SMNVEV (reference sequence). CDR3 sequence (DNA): TGTGCCAGCAGTTACGGGAGAGGGTCCTACGAGCAGTACTTC. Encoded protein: CASSYGRGSYEQYF.

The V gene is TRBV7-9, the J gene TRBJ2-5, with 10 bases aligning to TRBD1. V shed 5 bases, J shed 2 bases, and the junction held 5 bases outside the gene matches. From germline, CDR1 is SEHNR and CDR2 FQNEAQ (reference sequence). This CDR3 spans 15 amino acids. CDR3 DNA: TGTGCCAGCAGCGGAGGGACAGGGGTTCAAGAGACCCAGTACTTC. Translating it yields CASSGGTGVQETQYF.

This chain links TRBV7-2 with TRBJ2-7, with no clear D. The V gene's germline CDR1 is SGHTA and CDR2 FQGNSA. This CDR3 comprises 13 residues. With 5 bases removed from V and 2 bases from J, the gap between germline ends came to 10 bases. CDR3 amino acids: CASSPDSTYEQYF. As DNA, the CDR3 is TGTGCCAGCAGCCCAGATAGTACCTACGAGCAGTACTTC.

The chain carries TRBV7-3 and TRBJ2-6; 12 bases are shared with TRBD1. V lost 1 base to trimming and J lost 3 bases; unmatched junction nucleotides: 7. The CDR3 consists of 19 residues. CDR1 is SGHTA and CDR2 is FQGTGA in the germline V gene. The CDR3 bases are TGTGCCAGCAGCTTAATCCGGGACAGGGGGCGTAGTGGGGCCAACGTCCTGACTTTC. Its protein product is CASSLIRDRGRSGANVLTF.

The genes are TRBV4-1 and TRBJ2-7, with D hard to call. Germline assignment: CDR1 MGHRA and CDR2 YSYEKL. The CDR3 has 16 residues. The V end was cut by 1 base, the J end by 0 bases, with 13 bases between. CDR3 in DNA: TGCGCCAGCAGCCAAGGCCCGGCCGGTAACTCCTACGAGCAGTACTTC. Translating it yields CASSQGPAGNSYEQYF.

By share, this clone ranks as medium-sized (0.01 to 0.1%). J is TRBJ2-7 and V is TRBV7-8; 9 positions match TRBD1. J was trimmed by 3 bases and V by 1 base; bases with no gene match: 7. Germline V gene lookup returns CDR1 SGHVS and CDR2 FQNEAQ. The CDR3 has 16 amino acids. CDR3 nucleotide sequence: TGTGCCAGCAGCTTAGAGGGGGGGACAGGGATCTACGAGCAGTACTTC. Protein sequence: CASSLEGGTGIYEQYF.

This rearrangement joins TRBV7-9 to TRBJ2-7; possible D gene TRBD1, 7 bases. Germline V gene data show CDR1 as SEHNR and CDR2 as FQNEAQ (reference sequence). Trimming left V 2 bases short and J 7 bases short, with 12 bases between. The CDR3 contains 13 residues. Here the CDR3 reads CASSLSRGREQYF. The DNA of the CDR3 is TGTGCCAGCAGCTTAAGCAGGGGGAGGGAGCAGTACTTC.

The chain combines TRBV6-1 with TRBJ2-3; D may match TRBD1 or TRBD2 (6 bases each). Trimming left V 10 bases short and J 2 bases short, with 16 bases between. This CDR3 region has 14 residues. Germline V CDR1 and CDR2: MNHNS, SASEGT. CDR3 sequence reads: CATDRGLLTDTQYF. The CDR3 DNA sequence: TGTGCCACCGACCGGGGGCTACTCACAGATACGCAGTATTTT.

DNA for the CDR3: TGTGCCAGCAGCGTACACGGAGCCCAAGAGACCCAGTACTTC. It yields the protein CASSVHGAQETQYF. The V and J genes are TRBV9 and TRBJ2-5; no clear D. This CDR3 comprises 14 residues. The V end was cut by 1 base, the J end by 1 base, with 8 bases between. CDR1 is SGDLS, CDR2 YYNGEE, per germline.